The 28 T cell receptor beta chains below come from one sample, sequenced in a study of blood T cell repertoires in COVID-19 (dated by TCRdb to 2018 to 2021). Libraries were prepared through the immunoSEQ multiplex PCR assay. The table was pulled from immuneACCESS by TCRdb, which kept in-frame rearrangements only. Such tables lose some clones; where checked, under half of the loss comes from unresolved V genes, and the rest has no known cause. The sample table shows about 140,000 clones, and 76% are seen once. The top ten clonotypes cover around 4.8% of the sample. Sequences were obtained from peripheral blood. The receptors were sampled from an elderly woman with active or convalescent COVID-19.

The rearrangement links TRBV30 to TRBJ1-5; 11 bases match TRBD1. The CDR3 runs to 13 residues. Germline V gives CDR1 GTSNPN, CDR2 SVGIG (reference sequence). V was clipped by 1 base and J by 15 bases; unmatched bases: 8. CDR3 loop: CAWSDRTGGVGHF. The CDR3 coding sequence is TGTGCCTGGAGTGATCGGACAGGGGGCGTTGGGCATTTT.

The V and J genes are TRBV5-5 and TRBJ2-7, with D possibly matching TRBD1 (5 bases). Germline V lookup: CDR1 SGHKS, CDR2 YYEKEE (reference sequence). There are 16 residues in the CDR3. Trimming cost V 1 base and J 1 base, with 15 bases left between them. In DNA form, the CDR3 reads TGTGCCAGCAGCTTGAATCGTCAGGGAAGGTCCTACGAGCAGTACTTC. Translation: CASSLNRQGRSYEQYF.

J is TRBJ1-4 and V is TRBV5-8; no definite D call. This CDR3 contains 13 residues. Trimming took 5 bases from V and 8 from J, leaving 13 bases between them. In germline, CDR1 is SGHTS, CDR2 YDEGEE. CDR3 in amino acids: CASRPAGWEKLFF. The DNA for the CDR3 is TGTGCCAGCAGACCGGCAGGATGGGAAAAACTGTTTTTT. Full variable domain (outside the CDR3, taken from reference TRBV5-8 and TRBJ1-4): EAGVTQSPTHLIKTRGQQATLRCSPISGHTSVYWYQQALGLGLQFLLWYDEGEERNRGNFPPRFSGRQFPNYSSELNVNALELEDSALYLCASRPAGWEKLFFGSGTQLSVL.

The chain links TRBV27 to TRBJ2-7, with TRBD1 as a possible D gene (6 bases). The germline V gene has CDR1 MNHEY and CDR2 SMNVEV (reference sequence). The CDR3 length is 14 residues. The ends were cut back, 6 bases at V and 0 bases at J, with 12 bases in the middle. The CDR3 nucleotides are TGTGCCAGCAGCCGTGGGACATTCTCCTACGAGCAGTACTTC. Protein: CASSRGTFSYEQYF.

This clone has only one observation. This chain joins TRBV6-5 and TRBJ1-2; 7 nucleotides line up with TRBD1. The CDR3 length is 13 residues. V trimming: 5 bases; J trimming: 6 bases; junction bases outside the gene matches: 6. Germline V CDR1 and CDR2: MNHEY, SVGAGI. The CDR3 nucleotides are TGTGCCAGCAGTCACAGACAGGGCAATGGCTACACCTTC. This translates into CASSHRQGNGYTF.

This clone was detected once. V usage is TRBV5-4 and J usage is TRBJ1-5, with D maybe TRBD1 (5 bases). Germline CDR1 is SGHNT and CDR2 is YYREEE (reference sequence). The CDR3 is 14 residues long. V was pared by 0 bases and J by 1 base, with 5 bases between. The CDR3 spells CASSLGQSNQPQHF. The CDR3 bases are TGTGCCAGCAGCTTGGGACAGAGCAATCAGCCCCAGCATTTT.

This chain uses TRBV27 with TRBJ1-1; tentative D call: TRBD1 (5 bases). The CDR3 contains 16 residues. Germline CDR1 is MNHEY and CDR2 is SMNVEV (reference sequence). Trimming pared 3 bases from V and 0 bases from J, leaving 14 bases between. CDR3 sequence reads: CASSFWRGDMNTEAFF. In DNA, the CDR3 is TGTGCCAGCAGTTTCTGGCGGGGCGACATGAACACTGAAGCTTTCTTT.

This clone showed up just a few times. V is TRBV6-1 and J is TRBJ1-5; D gene uncertain. Per germline, CDR1 MNHNS and CDR2 SASEGT. CDR3 size: 17 residues. The ends were cut back, 1 base at V and 11 bases at J, with 24 bases in the middle. The CDR3 DNA reads TGTGCCAGCAGTGAAGTGCGGGCCAAGGACGGTCCGAGGGCCCAGCATTTT. This gives the protein CASSEVRAKDGPRAQHF.

This chain connects TRBV5-4 to TRBJ1-6, with 8 bases aligning to TRBD1. The junction had 5 bases not matched to a gene; V was cut back by 3 bases and J by 3 bases. Germline CDR1 reads SGHNT; CDR2 reads YYREEE (reference sequence). The length of the CDR3 is 16 residues. The CDR3 protein is CASSSIGQGYNSPLHF. DNA of the CDR3: TGTGCCAGCAGCTCCATAGGACAGGGCTATAATTCACCCCTCCACTTT.

The J gene is TRBJ1-2, the V gene TRBV3-1 (or the pseudogene TRBV3-2), with a tentative D call TRBD1 (6 bases). CDR3 size: 15 residues. Germline CDR1 LGHDT, CDR2 YNNKEL (reference sequence). V was trimmed by 5 bases and J by 1 base, leaving 14 bases between them. This chain's CDR3 is CASSSAGAVNYGYTF. CDR3 DNA: TGTGCCAGCAGCTCAGCAGGGGCTGTTAACTATGGCTACACCTTC.

CDR3 region: CASSVEQMAEAFF. The CDR3 bases are TGTGCCAGCAGCGTAGAGCAAATGGCTGAAGCTTTCTTT. The chain couples TRBV9 to TRBJ1-1; no firm D call. Trimming removed 0 bases from V and 6 bases from J, with 9 bases in between. The germline CDR1 and CDR2 sequences are SGDLS and YYNGEE. The length of the CDR3 is 13 residues.

This clone appeared a few times. The rearrangement links TRBV28 to TRBJ2-1, with D possibly being TRBD2 (6 bases). The V gene's germline CDR1 is MDHEN and CDR2 SYDVKM. Trimming took 6 bases from V and 13 from J, leaving 16 bases between them. The CDR3 is 12 amino acids. CDR3 sequence (DNA): TGTGCCAGCAGCCCTCAACCGGGAGTCCAGTTCTTC. This encodes CASSPQPGVQFF.

In this sample, this clone turned up once. The chain combines TRBV9 with TRBJ1-5; D uncertain. The V and J ends lost 3 bases and 0 bases respectively, with 4 bases between them. The CDR3 is made up of 13 amino acids. Looked up from germline, CDR1 is SGDLS and CDR2 is YYNGEE. CDR3 loop: CASSAYSNQPQHF. The CDR3 coding sequence is TGTGCCAGCAGCGCTTATAGCAATCAGCCCCAGCATTTT.

The rearrangement joins TRBV28 to TRBJ1-2, with TRBD1 matching 8 bases. The CDR3 is 17 amino acids. V lost 1 base to trimming and J lost 3 bases; unmatched junction nucleotides: 10. Germline CDR1 and CDR2: MDHEN and SYDVKM. The CDR3 sequence is CASSLYFRPGGHYGYTF. The DNA of the CDR3 is TGTGCCAGCAGTTTATATTTTCGGCCAGGGGGCCACTATGGCTACACCTTC.

This chain joins TRBV28 and TRBJ1-2; D not certain. CDR1 and CDR2 from the germline V gene are MDHEN and SYDVKM. There are 16 residues in the CDR3. Trimming took off 2 bases at V and 0 bases at J, with 13 bases between the two ends. The CDR3 DNA is TGTGCCAGCAGTTTACCTGGAGGGAGGACTAACTATGGCTACACCTTC. It is translated as CASSLPGGRTNYGYTF.

The V and J genes are TRBV13 and TRBJ2-5; 8 nucleotides align to TRBD2. Germline CDR1 reads PRHDT; CDR2 reads FYEKMQ (reference sequence). CDR3 length equals 15 residues. Losses at the gene ends were 1 base for V and 5 bases for J; bases not matched to a gene: 6. The CDR3 bases are TGTGCCAGCAGCTTAGTGGCGGGGGGTCTTGAGACCCAGTACTTC. Its translation is CASSLVAGGLETQYF.

CDR3 nucleotides: TGTGCCAGCAGTCGGAACAGGGGGGGGAACACTGAAGCTTTCTTT. It is translated as CASSRNRGGNTEAFF. This chain connects TRBV6-5 to TRBJ1-1; TRBD1 matches 8 bases. The length of the CDR3 is 15 residues. Trimming at V came to 5 bases and at J to 1 base, leaving 6 bases not matched to a gene. Per the germline V gene, CDR1 is MNHEY and CDR2 is SVGAGI.

The chain combines TRBV2 with TRBJ2-5; the D gene is possibly TRBD1 (6 bases). This CDR3 spans 13 amino acids. Per the germline V gene, CDR1 is SNHLY and CDR2 is FYNNEI. V was pared by 7 bases and J by 1 base, with 10 bases between. CDR3 residues: CASNRQAQETQYF. CDR3 nucleotides: TGTGCCAGCAACAGACAGGCCCAAGAGACCCAGTACTTC.

This clone occurred a few times. The chain joins TRBV4-3 to TRBJ2-1; 8 bases align to TRBD1. This CDR3 region has 15 residues. V lost 2 bases, J lost 5 bases, and 5 bases stayed unmatched. CDR1 and CDR2 from the germline V gene are LGHNA and YSLEER. The CDR3 loop is CASSQFRGPDNEQFF. As DNA, the CDR3 is TGCGCCAGCAGCCAATTCAGGGGGCCTGACAATGAGCAGTTCTTC.

The chain recombines TRBV7-2 with TRBJ1-4; TRBD1 matches 8 bases. The CDR3 covers 15 residues. CDR1 is SGHTA, CDR2 FQGNSA, per germline. V lost 4 bases and J lost 4; bases outside the gene matches: 5. DNA for the CDR3: TGTGCCAGCAGCTCCCCGGGACAGGTTAATGAAAAACTGTTTTTT. This translates into CASSSPGQVNEKLFF.

This rearrangement joins TRBV10-3 to TRBJ2-7; TRBD2 aligns across 9 bases. The germline gives CDR1 ENHRY, CDR2 SYGVKD. The CDR3 is made up of 16 amino acids. V lost 6 bases, J lost 3 bases, and 12 bases stayed unmatched. The CDR3 DNA reads TGTGCCATCAGGGACTTTAGCGGGGGCCCCTTCTACGAGCAGTACTTC. The encoded protein is CAIRDFSGGPFYEQYF.

CDR3 residues: CASSQDLLAGQETQYF. DNA for the CDR3: TGTGCCAGCAGCCAAGATCTATTGGCAGGCCAAGAGACCCAGTACTTC. The chain links TRBV14 to TRBJ2-5; D unclear. Looked up from germline, CDR1 is SGHDN and CDR2 is FVKESK. Trimming took 0 bases from V and 1 from J, leaving 12 bases between them. This CDR3 is built from 16 residues.

This chain links TRBV7-9 with TRBJ1-4; weak D call: TRBD1 (6 bases). CDR1 and CDR2 (germline): SEHNR, FQNEAQ (reference sequence). The CDR3 extends over 15 amino acids. The V end was cut by 0 bases, the J end by 5 bases, with 10 bases between. The CDR3 nucleotides read TGTGCCAGCAGCTTAGCGGGGCAGGGGAATGAAAAACTGTTTTTT. Residues: CASSLAGQGNEKLFF.

The chain combines TRBV30 with TRBJ1-2; D gene uncertain. Between the trimmed V and J ends, which lost 4 bases and 2 bases, there was a span of 17 bases. The CDR3 spans 15 residues. Germline loops: CDR1 GTSNPN, CDR2 SVGIG (reference sequence). The CDR3 loop reads CAWTARAGRNYGYTF. The CDR3 DNA follows: TGTGCCTGGACTGCTCGGGCGGGCCGCAACTATGGCTACACCTTC. Complete variable domain (other parts from reference TRBV30 and TRBJ1-2): SQTIHQWPATLVQPVGSPLSLECTVEGTSNPNLYWYRQAAGRGLQLLFYSVGIGQISSEVPQNLSASRPQDRQFILSSKKLLLSDSGFYLCAWTARAGRNYGYTFGSGTRLTVV.

This clone was detected only once. The gene calls are TRBV3-1 (or the pseudogene TRBV3-2) and TRBJ2-1; perhaps TRBD2 as D (6 bases). With 0 bases removed from V and 5 bases from J, the gap between germline ends came to 17 bases. CDR3 size: 17 residues. The germline CDR1 and CDR2 sequences are LGHDT and YNNKEL (reference sequence). CDR3 sequence reads: CASSQDRSGRPDNEQFF. CDR3 in DNA: TGTGCCAGCAGCCAAGATCGGTCAGGGAGGCCGGACAATGAGCAGTTCTTC.

The J gene is TRBJ1-3, the V gene TRBV5-4; D perhaps matches TRBD1 (6 bases). Looked up from germline, CDR1 is SGHNT and CDR2 is YYREEE (reference sequence). With 1 base removed from V and 4 bases from J, the gap between germline ends came to 12 bases. CDR3 size: 15 residues. CDR3 protein: CASSLRGGSGNTIYF. The CDR3, as DNA: TGTGCCAGCAGCTTGAGGGGGGGCTCAGGAAACACCATATATTTT. Supplemented by reference TRBV5-4 and TRBJ1-3, the full variable domain reads ETGVTQSPTHLIKTRGQQVTLRCSSQSGHNTVSWYQQALGQGPQFIFQYYREEENGRGNFPPRFSGLQFPNYSSELNVNALELDDSALYLCASSLRGGSGNTIYFGEGSWLTVV.

The chain couples TRBV19 to TRBJ1-1; 7 positions match TRBD1. J gave up 1 base and V 6 bases, and 5 bases lay outside the gene matches. The CDR3 totals 14 residues. Germline V gene lookup returns CDR1 LNHDA and CDR2 SQIVND (reference sequence). In DNA, the CDR3 is TGTGCCAGTAGCTCGGGACAGTGGAACACTGAAGCTTTCTTT. It codes for CASSSGQWNTEAFF.

This rearrangement joins TRBV30 to TRBJ1-1; D not resolved. CDR1 and CDR2 from the germline V gene are GTSNPN and SVGIG (reference sequence). The CDR3 sequence is 15 residues long. Trimming took off 0 bases at V and 6 bases at J, with 17 bases between the two ends. The CDR3 coding sequence is TGTGCCTGGAGTGTACGTACCGCGGCGGCTCCTGAAGCTTTCTTT. This codes for CAWSVRTAAAPEAFF.